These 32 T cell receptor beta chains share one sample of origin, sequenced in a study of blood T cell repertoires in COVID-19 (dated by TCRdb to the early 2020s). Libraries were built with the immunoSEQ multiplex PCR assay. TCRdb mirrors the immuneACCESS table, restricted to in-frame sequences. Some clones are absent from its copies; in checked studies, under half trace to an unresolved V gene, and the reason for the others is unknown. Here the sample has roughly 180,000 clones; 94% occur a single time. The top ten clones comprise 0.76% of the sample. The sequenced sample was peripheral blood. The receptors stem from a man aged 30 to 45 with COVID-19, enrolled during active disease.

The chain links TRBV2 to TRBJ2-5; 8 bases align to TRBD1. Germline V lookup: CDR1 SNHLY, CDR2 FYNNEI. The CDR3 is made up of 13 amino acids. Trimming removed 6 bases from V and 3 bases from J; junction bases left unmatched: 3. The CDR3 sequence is CASREDREETQYF. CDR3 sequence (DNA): TGTGCCAGCAGGGAGGACAGGGAAGAGACCCAGTACTTC.

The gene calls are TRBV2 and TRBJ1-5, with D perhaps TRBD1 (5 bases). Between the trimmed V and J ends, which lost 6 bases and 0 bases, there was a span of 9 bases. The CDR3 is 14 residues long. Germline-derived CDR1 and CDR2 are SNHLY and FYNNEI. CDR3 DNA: TGTGCCAGCAGCGGGGACTTTAGCAATCAGCCCCAGCATTTT. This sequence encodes CASSGDFSNQPQHF.

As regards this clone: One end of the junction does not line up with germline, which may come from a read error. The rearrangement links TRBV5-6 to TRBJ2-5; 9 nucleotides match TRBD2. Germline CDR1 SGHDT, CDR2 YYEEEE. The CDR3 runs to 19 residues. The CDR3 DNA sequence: TGTGCCAGCTGCTTGGTGGGCGGGGGGGCCGGTCCCTCAAGGGAGACCCAGTACTTC. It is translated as CASCLVGGGAGPSRETQYF.

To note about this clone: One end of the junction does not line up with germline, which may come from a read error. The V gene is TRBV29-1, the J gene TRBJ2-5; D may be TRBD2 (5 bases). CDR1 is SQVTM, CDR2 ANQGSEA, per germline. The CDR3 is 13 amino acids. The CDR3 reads CSVEGEGQATQYF. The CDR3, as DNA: TGCAGCGTTGAAGGTGAGGGTCAAGCGACCCAGTACTTC.

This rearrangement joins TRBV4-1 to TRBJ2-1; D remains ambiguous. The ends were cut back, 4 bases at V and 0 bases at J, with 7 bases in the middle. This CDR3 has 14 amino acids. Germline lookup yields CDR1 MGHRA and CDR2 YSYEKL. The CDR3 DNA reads TGCGCCAGCAGCCTATCGAGCTCCTACAATGAGCAGTTCTTC. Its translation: CASSLSSSYNEQFF.

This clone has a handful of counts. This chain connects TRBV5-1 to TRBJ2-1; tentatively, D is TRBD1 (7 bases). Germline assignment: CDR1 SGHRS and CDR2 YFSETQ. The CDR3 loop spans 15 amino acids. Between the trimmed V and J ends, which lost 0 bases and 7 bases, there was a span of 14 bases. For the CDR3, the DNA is TGCGCCAGCAGCTTGGCCTGGGCAGGGGGGAATGAGCAGTTCTTC. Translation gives CASSLAWAGGNEQFF.

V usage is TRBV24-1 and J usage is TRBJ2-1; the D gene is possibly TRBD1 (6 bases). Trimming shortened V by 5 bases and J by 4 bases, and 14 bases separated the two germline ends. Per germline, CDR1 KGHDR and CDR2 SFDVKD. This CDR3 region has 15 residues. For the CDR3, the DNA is TGTGCCACCAGTGGCCGGGACACTAGTTACAATGAGCAGTTCTTC. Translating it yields CATSGRDTSYNEQFF.

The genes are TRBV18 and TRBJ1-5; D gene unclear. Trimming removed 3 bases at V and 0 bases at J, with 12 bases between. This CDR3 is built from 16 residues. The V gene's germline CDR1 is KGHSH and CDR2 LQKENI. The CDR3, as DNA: TGTGCCAGCTCACCGGAGGCGGGAAATAGCAATCAGCCCCAGCATTTT. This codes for CASSPEAGNSNQPQHF.

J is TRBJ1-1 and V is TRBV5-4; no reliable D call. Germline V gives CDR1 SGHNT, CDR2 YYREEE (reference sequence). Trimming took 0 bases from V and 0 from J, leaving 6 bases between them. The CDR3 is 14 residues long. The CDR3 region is CASSLESVNTEAFF. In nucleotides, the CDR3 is TGTGCCAGCAGCTTGGAATCCGTGAACACTGAAGCTTTCTTT.

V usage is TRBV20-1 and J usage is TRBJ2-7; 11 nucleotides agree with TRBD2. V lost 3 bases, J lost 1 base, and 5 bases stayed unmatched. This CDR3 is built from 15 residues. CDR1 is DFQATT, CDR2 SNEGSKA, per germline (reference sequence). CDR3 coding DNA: TGCAGTGCTAGTCCCGGGACTAGCGGTTCCTACGAGCAGTACTTC. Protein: CSASPGTSGSYEQYF.

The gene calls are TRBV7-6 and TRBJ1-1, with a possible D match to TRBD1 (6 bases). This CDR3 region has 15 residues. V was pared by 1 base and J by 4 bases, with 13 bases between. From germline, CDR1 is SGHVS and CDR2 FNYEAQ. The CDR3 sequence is CASSLGGGASTEAFF. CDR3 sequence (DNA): TGTGCCAGCAGCTTAGGTGGGGGCGCCTCCACTGAAGCTTTCTTT.

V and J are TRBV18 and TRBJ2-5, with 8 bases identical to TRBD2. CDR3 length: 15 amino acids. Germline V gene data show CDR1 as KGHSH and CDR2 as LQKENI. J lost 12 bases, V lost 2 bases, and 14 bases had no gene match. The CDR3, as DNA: TGTGCCAGCTCACCATATAGTACCGGGGGGGCCCATGAGTACTTC. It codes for CASSPYSTGGAHEYF.

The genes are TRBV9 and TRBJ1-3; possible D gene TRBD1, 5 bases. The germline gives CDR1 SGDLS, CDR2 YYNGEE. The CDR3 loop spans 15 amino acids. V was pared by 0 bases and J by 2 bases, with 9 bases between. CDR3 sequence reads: CASSVGGVPGNTIYF. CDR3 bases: TGTGCCAGCAGCGTAGGGGGGGTCCCTGGAAACACCATATATTTT.

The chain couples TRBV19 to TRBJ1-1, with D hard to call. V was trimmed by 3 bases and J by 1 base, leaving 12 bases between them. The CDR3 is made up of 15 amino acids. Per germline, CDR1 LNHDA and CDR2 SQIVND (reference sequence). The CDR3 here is CASSMVGGPNTEAFF. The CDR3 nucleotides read TGTGCCAGTAGTATGGTTGGAGGGCCGAACACTGAAGCTTTCTTT.

The CDR3 nucleotides read TGTGCCAGCAGCTCCGGCTCTAGCGGGGGGGCATGGAATGAGCAGTTCTTC. As protein: CASSSGSSGGAWNEQFF. The chain is built from TRBV5-4 and TRBJ2-1; 12 bases agree with TRBD2. The CDR3 spans 17 residues. Unmatched junction bases numbered 11, after V lost 3 bases and J lost 7 bases. Germline assignment: CDR1 SGHNT and CDR2 YYREEE (reference sequence).

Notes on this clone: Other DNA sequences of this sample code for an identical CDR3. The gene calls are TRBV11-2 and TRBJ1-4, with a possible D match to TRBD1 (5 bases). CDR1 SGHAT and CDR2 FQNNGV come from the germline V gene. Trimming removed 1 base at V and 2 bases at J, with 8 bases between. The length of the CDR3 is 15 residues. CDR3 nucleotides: TGTGCCAGCAGCTTAGTGGGGGGGACTAATGAAAAACTGTTTTTT. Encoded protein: CASSLVGGTNEKLFF. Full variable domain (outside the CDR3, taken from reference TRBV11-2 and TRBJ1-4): EAGVAQSPRYKIIEKRQSVAFWCNPISGHATLYWYQQILGQGPKLLIQFQNNGVVDDSQLPKDRFSAERLKGVDSTLKIQPAKLEDSAVYLCASSLVGGTNEKLFFGSGTQLSVL.

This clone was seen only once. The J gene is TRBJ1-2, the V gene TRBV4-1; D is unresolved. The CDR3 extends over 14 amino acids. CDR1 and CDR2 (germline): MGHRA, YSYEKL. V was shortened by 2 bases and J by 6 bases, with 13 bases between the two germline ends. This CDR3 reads CASSQILGVDGYTF. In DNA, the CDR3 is TGCGCCAGCAGCCAAATCTTGGGAGTCGATGGCTACACCTTC.

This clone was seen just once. The CDR3 coding sequence is TGTGCCAGCAGCAGCTCTAGCGGGCAGACCGGGGAGCTGTTTTTT. This sequence encodes CASSSSSGQTGELFF. The chain links TRBV13 to TRBJ2-2; 8 bases fit TRBD2. Germline V gene data show CDR1 as PRHDT and CDR2 as FYEKMQ (reference sequence). V was clipped by 5 bases and J by 5 bases; unmatched bases: 7. This CDR3 comprises 15 residues.

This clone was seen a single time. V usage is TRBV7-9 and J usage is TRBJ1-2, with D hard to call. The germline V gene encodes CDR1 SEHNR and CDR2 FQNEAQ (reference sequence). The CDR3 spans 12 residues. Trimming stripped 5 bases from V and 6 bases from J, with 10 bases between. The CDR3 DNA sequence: TGTGCCAGCAGCCCTCCCGTTAATGGCTACACCTTC. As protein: CASSPPVNGYTF.

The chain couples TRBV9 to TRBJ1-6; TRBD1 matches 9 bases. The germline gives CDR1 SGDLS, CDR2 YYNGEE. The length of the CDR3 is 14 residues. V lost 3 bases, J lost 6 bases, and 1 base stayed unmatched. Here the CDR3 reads CASSGQGGNSPLHF. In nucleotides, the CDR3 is TGTGCCAGCAGCGGACAGGGGGGTAATTCACCCCTCCACTTT.

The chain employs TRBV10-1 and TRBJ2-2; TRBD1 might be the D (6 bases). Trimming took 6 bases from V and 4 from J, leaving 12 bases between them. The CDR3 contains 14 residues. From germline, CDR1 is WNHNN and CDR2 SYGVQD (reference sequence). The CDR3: CASSPGQITGELFF. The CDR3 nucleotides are TGCGCCAGCAGCCCAGGACAGATCACCGGGGAGCTGTTTTTT.

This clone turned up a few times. The CDR3 here is CASSFPREIGNTIYF. CDR3 sequence (DNA): TGTGCCAGCAGTTTCCCGAGGGAGATAGGAAACACCATATATTTT. This rearrangement joins TRBV6-5 to TRBJ1-3; D not certain. V was shortened by 4 bases and J by 4 bases, with 14 bases between the two germline ends. The CDR3 is made up of 15 amino acids. Germline-derived CDR1 and CDR2 are MNHEY and SVGAGI.

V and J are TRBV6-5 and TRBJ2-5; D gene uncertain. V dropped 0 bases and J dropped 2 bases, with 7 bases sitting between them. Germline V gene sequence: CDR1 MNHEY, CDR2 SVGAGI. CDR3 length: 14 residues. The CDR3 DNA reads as TGTGCCAGCAGTTACTCGCCCAGACAAGAGACCCAGTACTTC. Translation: CASSYSPRQETQYF.

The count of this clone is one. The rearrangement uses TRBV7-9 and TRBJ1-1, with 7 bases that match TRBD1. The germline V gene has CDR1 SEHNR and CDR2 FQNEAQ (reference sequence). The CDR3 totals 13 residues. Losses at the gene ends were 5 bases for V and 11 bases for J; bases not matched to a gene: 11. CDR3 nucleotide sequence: TGTGCCAGCAGCCCAAGCAGGGGGTACTCCGCTTTCTTT. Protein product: CASSPSRGYSAFF.

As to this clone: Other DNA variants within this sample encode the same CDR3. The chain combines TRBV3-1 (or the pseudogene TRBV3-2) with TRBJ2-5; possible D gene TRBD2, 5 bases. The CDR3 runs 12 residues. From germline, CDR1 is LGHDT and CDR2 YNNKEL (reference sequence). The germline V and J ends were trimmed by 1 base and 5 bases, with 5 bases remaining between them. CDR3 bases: TGTGCCAGCAGCCAAGCGGGGGAGACCCAGTACTTC. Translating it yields CASSQAGETQYF.

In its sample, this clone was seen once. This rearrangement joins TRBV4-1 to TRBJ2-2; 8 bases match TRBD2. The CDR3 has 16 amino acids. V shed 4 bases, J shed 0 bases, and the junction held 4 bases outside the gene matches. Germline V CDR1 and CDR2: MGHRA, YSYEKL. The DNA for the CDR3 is TGCGCCAGCAGCCTGCCGGGACTAGCGAACACCGGGGAGCTGTTTTTT. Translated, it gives CASSLPGLANTGELFF.

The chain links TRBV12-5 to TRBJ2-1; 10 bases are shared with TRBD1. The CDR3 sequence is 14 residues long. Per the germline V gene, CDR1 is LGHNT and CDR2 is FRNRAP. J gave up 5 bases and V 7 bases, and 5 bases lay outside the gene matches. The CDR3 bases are TGTGCTAGTGTTCCGGGACAGGGGAACAATGAGCAGTTCTTC. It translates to CASVPGQGNNEQFF.

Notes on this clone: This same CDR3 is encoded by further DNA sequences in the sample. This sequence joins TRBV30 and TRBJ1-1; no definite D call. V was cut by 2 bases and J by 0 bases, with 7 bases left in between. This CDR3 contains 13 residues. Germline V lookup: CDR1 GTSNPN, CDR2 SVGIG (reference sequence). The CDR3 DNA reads TGTGCCTGGAGTAGAGGGATGAACACTGAAGCTTTCTTT. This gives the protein CAWSRGMNTEAFF.

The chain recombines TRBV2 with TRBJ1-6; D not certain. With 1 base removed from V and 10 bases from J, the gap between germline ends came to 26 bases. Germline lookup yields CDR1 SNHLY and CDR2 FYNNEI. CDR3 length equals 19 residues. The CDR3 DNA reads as TGTGCCAGCAGTGAAGGGATCACCTTTAGGCTTCGGATAGCCTCACCCCTCCACTTT. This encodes CASSEGITFRLRIASPLHF.

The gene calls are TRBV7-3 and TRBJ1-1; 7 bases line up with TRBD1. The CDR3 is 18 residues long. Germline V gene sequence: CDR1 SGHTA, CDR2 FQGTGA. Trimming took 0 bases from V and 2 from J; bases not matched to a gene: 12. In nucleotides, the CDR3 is TGTGCCAGCAGCTTAACGTACCCGATACAGGGGTCAAACACTGAAGCTTTCTTT. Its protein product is CASSLTYPIQGSNTEAFF.

DNA for the CDR3: TGTGCCAGCAGTTACTCCGGGACAGGGGACTATGGCTACACCTTC. It specifies CASSYSGTGDYGYTF. The J gene is TRBJ1-2, the V gene TRBV6-5, with TRBD1 matching 10 bases. The CDR3 has 15 residues. V was clipped by 0 bases and J by 3 bases; unmatched bases: 1. Germline CDR1 is MNHEY and CDR2 is SVGAGI.

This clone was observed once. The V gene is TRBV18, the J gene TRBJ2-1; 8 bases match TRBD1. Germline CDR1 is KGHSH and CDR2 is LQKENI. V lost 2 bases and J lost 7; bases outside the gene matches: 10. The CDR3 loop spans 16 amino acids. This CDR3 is CASSPIRTGPWNEQFF. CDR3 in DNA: TGTGCCAGCTCACCAATTCGGACAGGGCCATGGAATGAGCAGTTCTTC.